This TCR beta chain stems from a study of cytomegalovirus exposure and HLA in healthy donors. 60 Vbeta and 13 Jbeta primers were used in PCR. The repertoire was sequenced with immunoSEQ multiplex PCR; TCRdb's copy has only in-frame clones and lacks some. The clone table shows approximately 75,000 clones, with the ten largest holding about 0.83%. CDR1 SGHRS and CDR2 YFSETQ come from the germline V gene. This CDR3 is 14 amino acids long. With 0 bases clipped from V and 6 bases from J, the junction kept 4 bases outside the gene matches. The rearrangement uses TRBV5-1 and TRBJ2-3, with 7 bases lining up with TRBD1. The receptor was derived from a boy between 5 and 17 years old in good health and CMV-seronegative. Sequencing was carried out using PBMCs. The CDR3 nucleotides read TGCGCCAGCAGCTTGGGTACAGGGGAGGATACGCAGTATTTT. The encoded protein is CASSLGTGEDTQYF.